The T cell receptor beta chain under discussion was sequenced for a study of blood T cells in healthy people across ages. The table lists this clonotype with a few counts. For the second PCR, which ran for 7 to 11 cycles, a sample-barcoded 5' primer and a J-beta primer mix were used. Every cDNA molecule bore a tag from a template-switch adaptor containing 12 random nucleotides. One entry per CDR3 protein, called by TCRdb with MiXCR from the 5' RACE reads. Here the sample spans roughly 1,000,000 distinct CDR3 sequences, 25% being singletons. These same records also appear under a second study, on T cells of mothers and their children. This second report adds: Three healthy Caucasian mothers, along with their six children, served as the donors. A second PCR was performed with the M1S primer. This primer added sample barcodes and 2-4 random nucleotides. Related mother and child pairs showed slightly greater overlap (not significant) than unrelated pairs did.

Sequencing was done on a sample of blood. The receptor's source is a girl aged 2 to 9 in good health.

DNA for the CDR3: TGTGCCACCAGTGACCCCCTGGGGGGAGTGTACTTC. This sequence encodes CATSDPLGGVYF. The V and J genes are TRBV24-1 and TRBJ2-7; tentative D call: TRBD2 (6 bases). CDR3 size: 12 residues. Germline assignment: CDR1 KGHDR and CDR2 SFDVKD. Trimming left V 4 bases short and J 12 bases short, with 15 bases between.